This is a list of T cell receptor beta chains from one sample in a study of T cells after yellow fever vaccination. TCRdb independently ran MiXCR on the 5' RACE reads; one entry per CDR3 protein. Of about 330,000 distinct CDR3 sequences listed, over 4% are singletons. Sample: PBMCs, taken 5 days after the yellow fever booster vaccination. These receptors all stem from a man aged 18 to 35 who received the YFV17D yellow fever vaccine. The CDR3 runs from the conserved cysteine through the conserved F or W. Each record gives: D gene, clone size, V gene, J gene, CDR3 protein, CDR3 DNA. The D gene is left open where the match is weak. Clone size, where shown, is once, few, many, or a class for clones that have expanded.

D: .; size: few; V: TRBV29-1; J: TRBJ2-3; CDR3: CSVFGGTSTDTQYF; DNA: TGCAGCGTTTTTGGGGGGACTAGCACAGATACGCAGTATTTT
D: .; size: few; V: TRBV27; J: TRBJ2-7; CDR3: CASSYDSGRREQYF; DNA: TGTGCCAGCAGTTACGATTCAGGAAGGCGCGAGCAGTACTTC
D: TRBD1; size: .; V: TRBV27; J: TRBJ1-5; CDR3: CASTTGVQPQHF; DNA: TGTGCCAGCACCACAGGGGTTCAGCCCCAGCATTTT
D: .; size: few; V: TRBV30; J: TRBJ2-3; CDR3: CAWSPGTDTQYF; DNA: TGTGCCTGGAGTCCCGGGACAGATACGCAGTATTTT
D: .; size: few; V: TRBV12-3/TRBV12-4; J: TRBJ1-1; CDR3: CASSLSGGGTEAFF; DNA: TGTGCCAGCAGTTTGAGCGGGGGAGGGACTGAAGCTTTCTTT
D: .; size: .; V: TRBV4-3; J: TRBJ1-6; CDR3: CASSQGSRPNSPLHF; DNA: TGCGCCAGCAGCCAAGGTAGCAGGCCAAATTCACCCCTCCACTTT
D: TRBD2; size: few; V: TRBV20-1; J: TRBJ2-1; CDR3: CSARDFSGGYNEQFF; DNA: TGCAGTGCTAGAGATTTCAGCGGGGGATACAATGAGCAGTTCTTC
D: .; size: few; V: TRBV18; J: TRBJ1-2; CDR3: CASSPTGQMNYGYTF; DNA: TGTGCCAGCTCACCAACCGGACAGATGAACTATGGCTACACCTTC
D: .; size: many; V: TRBV7-6; J: TRBJ2-1; CDR3: CASSQGHYNEQFF; DNA: TGTGCCAGCAGCCAAGGACACTACAATGAGCAGTTCTTC
D: .; size: many; V: TRBV6-2/TRBV6-3; J: TRBJ2-5; CDR3: CASSHPRTVFQETQYF; DNA: TGTGCCAGCAGTCATCCACGGACCGTCTTCCAAGAGACCCAGTACTTC
D: .; size: few; V: TRBV4-3; J: TRBJ2-3; CDR3: CASSQDEAITDTQYF; DNA: TGCGCCAGCAGCCAAGATGAGGCCATCACAGATACGCAGTATTTT
D: TRBD2; size: .; V: TRBV20-1; J: TRBJ2-7; CDR3: CSASGLAYEQYF; DNA: TGCAGTGCTTCGGGACTAGCCTACGAGCAGTACTTC
D: TRBD1; size: many; V: TRBV5-4; J: TRBJ2-2; CDR3: CASSPGQGVTGELFF; DNA: TGTGCCAGCAGCCCTGGACAGGGGGTGACCGGGGAGCTGTTTTTT
D: TRBD1; size: many; V: TRBV7-2; J: TRBJ1-2; CDR3: CASSLAFKLKRGQGSGYGYTF; DNA: TGTGCCAGCAGCTTAGCGTTTAAGTTAAAGAGAGGACAGGGGTCAGGCTATGGCTACACCTTC
D: .; size: few; V: TRBV7-2; J: TRBJ2-7; CDR3: CASSPRRGGYEQYF; DNA: TGTGCCAGCAGCCCCCGGAGGGGGGGATACGAGCAGTACTTC
D: .; size: many; V: TRBV15; J: TRBJ2-7; CDR3: CATSRGRDTYEQYF; DNA: TGTGCCACCAGCAGGGGTAGAGATACCTACGAGCAGTACTTC
D: .; size: few; V: TRBV5-4; J: TRBJ1-4; CDR3: CASSLAMAAHEKLFF; DNA: TGTGCCAGCAGCTTGGCCATGGCAGCACATGAAAAACTGTTTTTT
D: TRBD2; size: .; V: TRBV4-1; J: TRBJ2-1; CDR3: CASSRLAGGDEQFF; DNA: TGCGCCAGCAGCCGACTAGCGGGGGGGGATGAGCAGTTCTTC
D: .; size: .; V: TRBV3-2; J: TRBJ1-5; CDR3: CARGVNTPKEQGPRDQPQHF; DNA: TGTGCCAGAGGAGTCAATACCCCGAAAGAACAGGGGCCTAGGGATCAGCCCCAGCATTTT
D: .; size: many; V: TRBV6-6; J: TRBJ1-4; CDR3: CASSSTNEKLFF; DNA: TGTGCCAGCAGTTCAACTAATGAAAAACTGTTTTTT
D: .; size: .; V: TRBV5-6; J: TRBJ2-3; CDR3: CASSHDSTDTQYF; DNA: TGTGCCAGCAGCCACGACAGCACAGATACGCAGTATTTT
D: .; size: few; V: TRBV10-3; J: TRBJ2-4; CDR3: CAISEGGSAPLAKNIQYF; DNA: TGTGCCATCAGTGAGGGGGGATCGGCTCCATTAGCCAAAAACATTCAGTACTTC
D: .; size: many; V: TRBV7-6; J: TRBJ2-2; CDR3: CASSWALNTGELFF; DNA: TGTGCCAGCAGCTGGGCCTTGAACACCGGGGAGCTGTTTTTT
D: TRBD1; size: .; V: TRBV7-9; J: TRBJ1-6; CDR3: CASSPTRQGLNSPLHF; DNA: TGTGCCAGCAGCCCGACTCGACAGGGACTTAATTCACCCCTCCACTTT
D: .; size: few; V: TRBV11-2; J: TRBJ1-4; CDR3: CASSRSNPGWEGGMEKLFF; DNA: TGTGCCAGCAGCCGATCCAACCCGGGCTGGGAGGGGGGGATGGAAAAACTGTTTTTT
D: .; size: .; V: TRBV6-1; J: TRBJ2-3; CDR3: CASSEARGTQYF; DNA: TGTGCCAGCAGTGAAGCCCGGGGTACGCAGTATTTT
D: TRBD2; size: .; V: TRBV20-1; J: TRBJ2-4; CDR3: CSASTSRGGGFNIQYF; DNA: TGCAGTGCTAGCACCTCCCGCGGGGGGGGATTTAACATTCAGTACTTC
D: .; size: few; V: TRBV6-2/TRBV6-3; J: TRBJ2-5; CDR3: CASSPSTYQETQYF; DNA: TGTGCCAGCAGCCCTTCTACGTACCAAGAGACCCAGTACTTC
D: .; size: few; V: TRBV11-3; J: TRBJ2-5; CDR3: CASSFEGTQETQYF; DNA: TGTGCCAGCAGCTTTGAGGGTACCCAAGAGACCCAGTACTTC
D: .; size: .; V: TRBV7-9; J: TRBJ2-5; CDR3: CASSSYTSRYQETQYF; DNA: TGTGCCAGCAGCTCCTACACGAGTCGGTACCAAGAGACCCAGTACTTC